Below are 23 T cell receptor beta chains sequenced from a single sample in a study of regulatory T cells in long-lasting Graves disease. This sample's time point: persistent/refractory GD, antithyroid drugs over 5 years with positive TRAb. TCR sequences were obtained from RNA taken from PBMCs. The TCR beta library used iRepertoire HTBI primers with Arm-PCR amplification of CDR3. From the multiplex PCR reads, TCRdb called clonotypes with MiXCR, one entry per CDR3 protein. The sample shows some 440,000 distinct CDR3 sequences, roughly 20% of them seen only once. Here the sequenced sample was peripheral blood mononuclear cells (PBMCs), taken when the disease was refractory, from a patient treated with antithyroid drugs. These receptors all come from a female donor with Graves disease.

Many counts were recorded for this clonotype. The rearrangement joins TRBV6-1 to TRBJ2-5; perhaps TRBD2 as D (6 bases). Trimming cost V 7 bases and J 3 bases, with 15 bases left between them. This CDR3 is 14 amino acids long. Germline V gives CDR1 MNHNS, CDR2 SASEGT. The CDR3 coding sequence is TGTGCCAGCACCCGACACCGGACTAAAGAGACCCAGTACTTC. It codes for CASTRHRTKETQYF.

This sequence joins TRBV20-1 and TRBJ2-1, with D perhaps TRBD1 or TRBD2 (5 bases each). The CDR3 is made up of 12 amino acids. The V gene's germline CDR1 is DFQATT and CDR2 SNEGSKA (reference sequence). V shed 8 bases and J shed 8 bases, with 16 bases lying between them. CDR3 nucleotide sequence: TGCAGTACATTAGAGGGGAGAGATGAGCAGTTCTTC. This translates into CSTLEGRDEQFF.

Remarks on this clonotype: A much larger clone differs from this one at a single base, so this may be a read error. The chain couples TRBV9 to TRBJ1-2; tentatively, D is TRBD1 (5 bases). The V end was cut by 3 bases, the J end by 5 bases, with 17 bases between. This CDR3 comprises 15 residues. Germline CDR1 reads SGDLS; CDR2 reads YYNGEE. CDR3 sequence: CASSASCEGWYGYTF. The CDR3 coding sequence is TGTGCCAGCAGCGCCTCCTGCGAGGGGTGGTATGGCTACACCTTC.

Ten or more counts support this clonotype. The V and J genes are TRBV7-9 and TRBJ2-7; possible D gene TRBD2, 6 bases. The CDR3 has 14 residues. Germline values: CDR1 SEHNR, CDR2 FQNEAQ (reference sequence). Trimming shortened V by 4 bases and J by 3 bases, and 13 bases separated the two germline ends. The DNA for the CDR3 is TGTGCCAGCAGCTACCCGGGACTGGGCTACGAGCAGTACTTC. It is translated as CASSYPGLGYEQYF.

The genes are TRBV5-1 and TRBJ2-1; unclear D gene. The CDR3 sequence is 16 residues long. V was pared by 0 bases and J by 2 bases, with 12 bases between. Germline assignment: CDR1 SGHRS and CDR2 YFSETQ. The DNA of the CDR3 is TGCGCCAGCAGCTTGGTGGCTTTTTCCGCCTACAATGAGCAGTTCTTC. Translated, it gives CASSLVAFSAYNEQFF.

This clonotype was counted once. This sequence joins TRBV7-9 and TRBJ2-1; 7 bases align to TRBD1. This CDR3 comprises 15 residues. The V gene end was trimmed by 6 bases and the J gene end by 4 bases; junction bases not matched to a gene: 9. Germline CDR1 and CDR2: SEHNR and FQNEAQ (reference sequence). The CDR3 sequence is CASSSPGQRYNEQFF. CDR3 bases: TGTGCCAGCAGTTCGCCGGGACAGAGGTACAATGAGCAGTTCTTC.

This clonotype was counted between two and nine times. The chain is built from TRBV5-1 and TRBJ2-1; a possible D gene is TRBD2 (5 bases). CDR1 and CDR2 from the germline V gene are SGHRS and YFSETQ. The CDR3 totals 14 residues. V was trimmed by 2 bases and J by 8 bases, leaving 14 bases between them. CDR3: CASSLITGWDEQFF. The CDR3 coding sequence is TGCGCCAGCAGCTTAATTACGGGGTGGGATGAGCAGTTCTTC.

As to this clonotype: A much larger clonotype is one base distant, so this may be a read error. The V gene is TRBV6-5, the J gene TRBJ2-5; 9 bases are shared with TRBD1. The CDR3 extends over 16 amino acids. CDR1 is MNHEY, CDR2 SVGAGI, per germline. This CDR3 reads CASGYKGQGWGETQYF. In DNA form, the CDR3 reads TGTGCCAGCGGTTACAAGGGACAGGGCTGGGGAGAGACCCAGTACTTC.

This clonotype was recorded many times. The chain has TRBV7-9 and TRBJ2-7; D perhaps matches TRBD2 (6 bases). The CDR3 is made up of 13 amino acids. V was cut by 3 bases and J by 5 bases, with 11 bases left in between. Germline V gives CDR1 SEHNR, CDR2 FQNEAQ (reference sequence). CDR3 residues: CASSLGREDEQYF. The CDR3 DNA follows: TGTGCCAGCAGCTTGGGCAGGGAGGACGAGCAGTACTTC.

Only a few counts were recorded for this clonotype. The chain has TRBV28 and TRBJ2-1; D call uncertain. V was trimmed by 2 bases and J by 6 bases, leaving 17 bases between them. CDR3 length equals 16 residues. The V gene's germline CDR1 is MDHEN and CDR2 SYDVKM. The CDR3 protein is CASSLPPSAICNEQFF. The CDR3 bases are TGTGCCAGCAGTTTACCCCCCAGCGCGATATGCAATGAGCAGTTCTTC.

At least ten counts were recorded for this clonotype. This sequence joins TRBV20-1 and TRBJ1-2, with TRBD1 matching 12 bases. The J segment lost 4 bases and the V segment lost 5 bases, leaving 11 bases of the junction unmatched. The CDR3 covers 16 residues. Germline CDR1 DFQATT, CDR2 SNEGSKA (reference sequence). The DNA of the CDR3 is TGCAGTGCTGCTGGGACAGGGGGCTTTGAAGGCTATGGCTACACCTTC. Translated: CSAAGTGGFEGYGYTF.

This clonotype showed up just a few times. V is TRBV4-1 and J is TRBJ2-7, with D perhaps assigned TRBD1 or TRBD2 (5 bases each). Germline CDR1 MGHRA, CDR2 YSYEKL. The CDR3 is 14 residues long. V lost 4 bases to trimming and J lost 0 bases, with 10 bases between them. The CDR3 nucleotides read TGCGCCAGCAGCCCCCGGGACCACTCCTACGAGCAGTACTTC. This translates into CASSPRDHSYEQYF.

A few counts support this clonotype. The J gene is TRBJ1-1, the V gene TRBV19, with D possibly TRBD1 on 5 matching bases. This CDR3 region has 11 residues. Germline CDR1 and CDR2: LNHDA and SQIVND (reference sequence). V dropped 8 bases and J dropped 4 bases, with 8 bases sitting between them. The CDR3 bases are TGTGCCAGTCCGAGGGGCACTGAAGCTTTCTTT. Amino acid sequence: CASPRGTEAFF.

Ten or more counts support this clonotype. This rearrangement joins TRBV11-3 to TRBJ2-6, with D unclear. Germline V gives CDR1 SGHNT, CDR2 YENEEA. The CDR3 length is 17 residues. V lost 8 bases and J lost 0, with 17 bases in between. The CDR3 nucleotides are TGTGCCAGCCCAGCCAGGCGGAGCCTCTCTGGGGCCAACGTCCTGACTTTC. Its translation: CASPARRSLSGANVLTF.

The gene calls are TRBV28 and TRBJ2-5, with D possibly being TRBD1 (5 bases). Trimming shortened V by 4 bases and J by 1 base, and 10 bases separated the two germline ends. The CDR3 is 14 residues long. The germline V gene encodes CDR1 MDHEN and CDR2 SYDVKM. Here the CDR3 reads CASSSTGAQETQYF. The DNA of the CDR3 is TGTGCCAGCAGTTCAACAGGAGCCCAAGAGACCCAGTACTTC.

The chain has TRBV9 and TRBJ2-7; 9 nucleotides match TRBD2. J lost 5 bases, V lost 5 bases, and 14 bases had no gene match. The CDR3 has 16 residues. Germline V gene data show CDR1 as SGDLS and CDR2 as YYNGEE. This CDR3 is CASRGSGSGSRDEQYF. In DNA form, the CDR3 reads TGTGCCAGCAGGGGTAGCGGGAGTGGGAGTCGCGACGAGCAGTACTTC.

This clonotype was seen more than once but under ten times. The J gene is TRBJ1-1, the V gene TRBV30; no clear D gene. V lost 0 bases, J lost 6 bases, and 8 bases lay in between. CDR1 and CDR2 from the germline V gene are GTSNPN and SVGIG (reference sequence). CDR3 length equals 12 residues. The CDR3 DNA reads TGTGCCTGGAGTGTAGGAGGGCCTGAAGCTTTCTTT. Its translation is CAWSVGGPEAFF.

This clonotype was seen repeatedly, ten times or more. V is TRBV27 and J is TRBJ1-5, with D perhaps matching TRBD1 (5 bases). There are 15 residues in the CDR3. Trimming shortened V by 0 bases and J by 6 bases, and 12 bases separated the two germline ends. Germline CDR1 and CDR2: MNHEY and SMNVEV (reference sequence). In DNA form, the CDR3 reads TGTGCCAGCAGTTTATCAGGGGCGGAAGGTCAGCCCCAGCATTTT. Its protein product is CASSLSGAEGQPQHF.

The rearrangement uses TRBV6-1 and TRBJ2-5, with a tentative D call TRBD1 (5 bases). Germline CDR1 and CDR2: MNHNS and SASEGT. The ends were cut back, 6 bases at V and 5 bases at J, with 19 bases in the middle. This CDR3 is 15 amino acids long. The CDR3 sequence: CASREIHQGRETQYF. The CDR3 bases are TGTGCCAGCAGGGAAATCCACCAGGGAAGGGAGACCCAGTACTTC.

This clonotype was seen a few times. The chain has TRBV5-1 and TRBJ1-1, with TRBD1 matching over 12 bases. The CDR3 is 18 residues long. V trimming: 4 bases; J trimming: 7 bases; junction bases outside the gene matches: 17. Germline V gene sequence: CDR1 SGHRS, CDR2 YFSETQ. CDR3 nucleotide sequence: TGCGCCAGCAGCCCGACCGGGACAGGGGGCGGTGATTCGATTGAAGCTTTCTTT. Amino acid sequence: CASSPTGTGGGDSIEAFF.

This clonotype was picked up a small number of times. The chain employs TRBV6-2 or TRBV6-3 and TRBJ2-7; 7 positions agree with TRBD1. The CDR3 runs to 13 residues. V lost 2 bases and J lost 4; bases outside the gene matches: 2. From germline, CDR1 is MNHEY and CDR2 SVGEGT. The CDR3 nucleotides read TGTGCCAGCAGTTACACGACAGGGTACGAGCAGTACTTC. This translates into CASSYTTGYEQYF.

This clonotype was counted between two and nine times. The chain links TRBV9 to TRBJ1-1; unclear D gene. The CDR3 covers 15 residues. The ends were cut back, 0 bases at V and 3 bases at J, with 12 bases in the middle. Germline CDR1 reads SGDLS; CDR2 reads YYNGEE. CDR3 residues: CASSVDQEEHTEAFF. The CDR3 bases are TGTGCCAGCAGCGTAGATCAGGAGGAGCACACTGAAGCTTTCTTT.

This clonotype has more than one count but fewer than ten. This rearrangement joins TRBV20-1 to TRBJ2-5; 8 bases agree with TRBD1. This CDR3 contains 13 residues. CDR1 is DFQATT, CDR2 SNEGSKA, per germline (reference sequence). V gave up 6 bases and J gave up 0 bases; unmatched junction bases: 3. CDR3 region: CSARQGYQETQYF. The CDR3 DNA reads as TGCAGTGCCAGACAGGGGTACCAAGAGACCCAGTACTTC.